This T cell receptor beta chain was observed in a study of Ad26.COV2.S vaccination and SARS-CoV-2 variants. Treatment indicated: around 19 received Ad26.COV2.S at low or high dose, single or two shots; about 5 received placebo; per-sample allocation not given. On day 63 after the first injection, vaccine and placebo recipients gave samples. Boston provided a donor who was an adult aged 18-55 years. Whole-study results and caveats: Substantial breadth was reported for post-vaccination spike-specific CD8+ and CD4+ T cells.

Repertoires were generated with immunoSEQ multiplex PCR, while TCRdb's copy carries only in-frame clones and drops some. The table records roughly 300,000 clones, about 87% of them present only once. On this clone: What it binds is not known.

The CDR3 totals 16 residues. Germline V CDR1 and CDR2: SGHNT, YYREEE (reference sequence). V shed 3 bases and J 1 base; nucleotides not matched to a gene: 8. This chain joins TRBV5-4 and TRBJ2-3; 7 positions agree with TRBD2. Sequenced here: peripheral blood, sampled in a trial of Ad26.COV2.S vaccine versus placebo. The origin of this receptor is a person aged 18-65 years who received the Ad26.COV2.S COVID-19 vaccine or a placebo. The CDR3 nucleotides read TGTGCCAGCAGCTCCCCCTCACGGGGGGGCACAGATACGCAGTATTTT. Amino acid sequence: CASSSPSRGGTDTQYF.